This T cell receptor (beta chain) was profiled in a study of OX40 agonist ivuxolimab in advanced cancers. Study in general: Over 30% of patients had received prior checkpoint inhibitor therapy. Study-level findings and limits: Expanded clones tended on average to be more numerous among CD8+ T cells than CD4+.

Patients were excluded for autoimmune disease history or systemic immunosuppression. Baseline was the first blood sampling point, followed by cycle 4 day 1 and cycle 7 day 1. CDR3 length: 12 amino acids. Germline V gene data show CDR1 as SQVTM and CDR2 as ANQGSEA. In the case of this clone: As yet, its antigen is unknown. The junction departs from germline at one end; a sequencing error may be responsible. Other DNA sequences in this specimen translate into the identical CDR3.

The data were produced by immunoSEQ multiplex PCR, yet TCRdb's version contains in-frame clones alone and is incomplete. This table has some 75,000 clones, 85% appearing once. The starting material was CD4+ or CD8+ T cells sorted from blood, obtained in a trial of the OX40 agonist ivuxolimab. This clonotype was sampled from an adult with an advanced solid tumor such as melanoma, head and neck, liver or kidney cancer. This chain uses TRBV29-1 with TRBJ1-1; D unresolved. CDR3 nucleotide sequence: TGCAGCGTTGGGATTACTGGCACTGAGGCTTTCTTT. Its protein is CSVGITGTEAFF.